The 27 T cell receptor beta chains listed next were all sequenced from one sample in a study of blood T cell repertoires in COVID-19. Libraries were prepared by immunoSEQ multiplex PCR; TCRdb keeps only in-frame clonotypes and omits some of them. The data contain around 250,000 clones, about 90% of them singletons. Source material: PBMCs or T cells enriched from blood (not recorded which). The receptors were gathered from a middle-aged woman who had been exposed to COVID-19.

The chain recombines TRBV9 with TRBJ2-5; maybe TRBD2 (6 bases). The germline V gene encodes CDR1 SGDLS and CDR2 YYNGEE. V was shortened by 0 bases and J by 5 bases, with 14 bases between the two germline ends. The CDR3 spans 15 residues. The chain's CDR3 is CASSVVGRGRETQYF. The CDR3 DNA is TGTGCCAGCAGCGTAGTCGGTCGGGGGAGGGAGACCCAGTACTTC.

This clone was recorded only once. This chain's CDR3 is CASSRPGGADYGYTF. In DNA form, the CDR3 reads TGTGCCAGTAGTAGGCCTGGGGGCGCGGACTATGGCTACACCTTC. This chain uses TRBV19 with TRBJ1-2; D is perhaps TRBD1 (6 bases). The CDR3 is 15 residues long. The V end lost 4 bases, the J end lost 3 bases, and 15 bases lay between the germline ends. CDR1 is LNHDA, CDR2 SQIVND, per germline (reference sequence).

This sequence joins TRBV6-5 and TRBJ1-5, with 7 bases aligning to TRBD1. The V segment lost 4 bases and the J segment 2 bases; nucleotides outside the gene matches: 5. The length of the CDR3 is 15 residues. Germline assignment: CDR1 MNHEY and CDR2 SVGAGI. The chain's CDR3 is CASSSQGVGNQPQHF. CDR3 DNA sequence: TGTGCCAGCAGTTCCCAGGGGGTGGGCAATCAGCCCCAGCATTTT.

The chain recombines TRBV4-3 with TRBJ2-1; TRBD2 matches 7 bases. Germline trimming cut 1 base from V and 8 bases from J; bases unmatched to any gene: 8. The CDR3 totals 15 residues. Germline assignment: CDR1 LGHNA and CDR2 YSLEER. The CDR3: CASSQGNGGSYEQFF. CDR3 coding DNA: TGCGCCAGCAGCCAAGGAAACGGGGGGAGCTATGAGCAGTTCTTC.

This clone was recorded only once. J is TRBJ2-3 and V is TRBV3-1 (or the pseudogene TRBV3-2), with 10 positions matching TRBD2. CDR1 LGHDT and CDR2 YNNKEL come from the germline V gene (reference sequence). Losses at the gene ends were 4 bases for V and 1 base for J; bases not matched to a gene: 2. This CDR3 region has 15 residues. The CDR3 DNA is TGTGCCAGCAGCCCCGGGACTAGCGGCACAGATACGCAGTATTTT. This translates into CASSPGTSGTDTQYF.

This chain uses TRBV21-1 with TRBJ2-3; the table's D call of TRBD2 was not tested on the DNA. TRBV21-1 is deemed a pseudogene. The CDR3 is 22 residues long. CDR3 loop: CASSKAGLQTYPKHSSTDTQYF. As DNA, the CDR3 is TGTGCCAGCAGCAAAGCGGGACTGCAAACCTACCCTAAGCACTCTAGCACAGATACGCAGTATTTT.

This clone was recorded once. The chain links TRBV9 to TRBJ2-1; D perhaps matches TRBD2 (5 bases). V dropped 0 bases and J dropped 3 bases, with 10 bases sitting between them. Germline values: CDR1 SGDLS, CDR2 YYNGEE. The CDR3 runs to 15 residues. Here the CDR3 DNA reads TGTGCCAGCAGCGTAGTGTCGGGGAACTACAATGAGCAGTTCTTC. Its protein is CASSVVSGNYNEQFF.

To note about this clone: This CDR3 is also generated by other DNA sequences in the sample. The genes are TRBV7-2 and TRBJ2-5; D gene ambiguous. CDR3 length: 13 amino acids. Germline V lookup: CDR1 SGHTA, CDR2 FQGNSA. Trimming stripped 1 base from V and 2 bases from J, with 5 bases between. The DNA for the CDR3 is TGTGCCAGCAGCTTAGTGTCGCAAGAGACCCAGTACTTC. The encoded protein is CASSLVSQETQYF.

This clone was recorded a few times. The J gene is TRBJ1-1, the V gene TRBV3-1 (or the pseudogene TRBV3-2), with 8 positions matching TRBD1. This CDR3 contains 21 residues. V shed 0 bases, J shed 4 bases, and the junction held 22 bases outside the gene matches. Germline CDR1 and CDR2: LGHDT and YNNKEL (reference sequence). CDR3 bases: TGTGCCAGCAGCCAAGATATTGGTGGGGACAGGCCCCCTGCAATTGGCACTGAAGCTTTCTTT. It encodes CASSQDIGGDRPPAIGTEAFF.

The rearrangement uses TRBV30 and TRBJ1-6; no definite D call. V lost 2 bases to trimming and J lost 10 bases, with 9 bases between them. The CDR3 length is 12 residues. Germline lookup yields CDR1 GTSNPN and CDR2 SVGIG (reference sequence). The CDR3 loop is CAWSSSRSPLHF. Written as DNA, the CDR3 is TGTGCCTGGAGTTCTAGTCGGTCACCCCTCCACTTT.

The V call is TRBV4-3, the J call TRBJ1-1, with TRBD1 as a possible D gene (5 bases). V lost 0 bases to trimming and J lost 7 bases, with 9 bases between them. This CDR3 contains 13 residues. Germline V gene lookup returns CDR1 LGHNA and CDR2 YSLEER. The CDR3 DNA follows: TGCGCCAGCAGCCAAGAGGGGGGTATTGAAGCTTTCTTT. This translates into CASSQEGGIEAFF.

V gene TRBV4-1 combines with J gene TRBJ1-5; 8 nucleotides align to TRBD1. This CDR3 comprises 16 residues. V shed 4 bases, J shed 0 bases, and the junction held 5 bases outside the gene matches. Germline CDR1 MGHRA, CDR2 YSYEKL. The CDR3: CASSRPGQDSNQPQHF. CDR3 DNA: TGCGCCAGCAGCCGACCGGGACAGGATAGCAATCAGCCCCAGCATTTT.

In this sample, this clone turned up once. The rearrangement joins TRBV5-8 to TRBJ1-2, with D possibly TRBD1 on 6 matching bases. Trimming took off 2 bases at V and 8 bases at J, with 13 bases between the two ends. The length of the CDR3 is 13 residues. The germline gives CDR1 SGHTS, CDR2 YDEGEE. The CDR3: CASSLQGSGGYTF. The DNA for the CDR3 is TGTGCCAGCAGCTTACAGGGTTCGGGAGGCTACACCTTC.

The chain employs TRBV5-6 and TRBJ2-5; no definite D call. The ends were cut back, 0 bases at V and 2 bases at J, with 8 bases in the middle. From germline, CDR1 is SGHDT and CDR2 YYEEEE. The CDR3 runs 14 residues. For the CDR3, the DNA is TGTGCCAGCAGCTTGGTTGGCCAGCAAGAGACCCAGTACTTC. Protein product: CASSLVGQQETQYF.

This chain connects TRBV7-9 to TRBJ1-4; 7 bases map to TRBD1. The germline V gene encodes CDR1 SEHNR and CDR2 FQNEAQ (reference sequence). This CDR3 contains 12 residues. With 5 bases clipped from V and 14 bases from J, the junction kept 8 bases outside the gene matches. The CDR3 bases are TGTGCCAGCAGCCCCGACAGGGAAGGGCTGTTTTTT. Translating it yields CASSPDREGLFF.

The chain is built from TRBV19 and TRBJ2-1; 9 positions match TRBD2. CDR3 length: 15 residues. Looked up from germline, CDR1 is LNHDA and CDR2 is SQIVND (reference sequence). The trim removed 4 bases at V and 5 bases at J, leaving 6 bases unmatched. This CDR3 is CASSTGLANDNEQFF. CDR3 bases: TGTGCCAGTAGTACGGGACTAGCAAACGACAATGAGCAGTTCTTC.

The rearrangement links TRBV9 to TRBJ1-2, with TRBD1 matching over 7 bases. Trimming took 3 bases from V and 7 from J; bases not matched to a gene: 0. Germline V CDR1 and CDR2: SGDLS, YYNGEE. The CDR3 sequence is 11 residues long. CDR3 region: CASSGQGGYTF. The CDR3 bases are TGTGCCAGCAGCGGACAGGGTGGCTACACCTTC.

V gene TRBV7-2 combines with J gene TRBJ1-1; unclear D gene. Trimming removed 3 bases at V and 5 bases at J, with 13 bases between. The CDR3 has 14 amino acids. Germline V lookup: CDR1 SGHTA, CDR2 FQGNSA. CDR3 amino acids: CASSFAGINTEAFF. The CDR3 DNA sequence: TGTGCCAGCAGCTTTGCCGGGATTAATACTGAAGCTTTCTTT.

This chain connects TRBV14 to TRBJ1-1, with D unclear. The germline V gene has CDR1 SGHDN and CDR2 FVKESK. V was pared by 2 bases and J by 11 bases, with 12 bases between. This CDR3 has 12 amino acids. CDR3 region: CASSQLGPGAFF. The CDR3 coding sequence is TGTGCCAGCAGCCAACTAGGTCCTGGTGCTTTCTTT.

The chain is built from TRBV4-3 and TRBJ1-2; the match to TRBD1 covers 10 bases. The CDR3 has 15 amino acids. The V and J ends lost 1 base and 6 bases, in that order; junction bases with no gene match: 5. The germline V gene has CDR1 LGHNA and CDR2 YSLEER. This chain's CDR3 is CASSQGAGTGDGYTF. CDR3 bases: TGCGCCAGCAGCCAAGGAGCCGGGACAGGGGATGGCTACACCTTC.

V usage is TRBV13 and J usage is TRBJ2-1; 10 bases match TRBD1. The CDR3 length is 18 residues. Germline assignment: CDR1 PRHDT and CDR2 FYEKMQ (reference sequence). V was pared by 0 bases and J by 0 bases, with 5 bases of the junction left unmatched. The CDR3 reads CASSLGSGQGSSYNEQFF. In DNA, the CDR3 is TGTGCCAGCAGCTTAGGCTCGGGACAGGGGAGCTCCTACAATGAGCAGTTCTTC.

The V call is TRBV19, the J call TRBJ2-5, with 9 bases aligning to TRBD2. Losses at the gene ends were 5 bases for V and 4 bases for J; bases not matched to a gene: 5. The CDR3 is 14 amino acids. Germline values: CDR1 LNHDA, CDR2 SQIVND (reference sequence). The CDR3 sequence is CASSPLAGLETQYF. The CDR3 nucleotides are TGTGCCAGTAGTCCCCTAGCGGGGTTAGAGACCCAGTACTTC.

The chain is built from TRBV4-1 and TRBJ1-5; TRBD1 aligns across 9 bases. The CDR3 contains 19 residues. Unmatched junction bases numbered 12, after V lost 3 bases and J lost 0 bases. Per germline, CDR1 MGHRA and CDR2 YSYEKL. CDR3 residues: CASSHKPGQGTFSNQPQHF. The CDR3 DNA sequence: TGCGCCAGCAGCCATAAGCCCGGACAGGGGACTTTTAGCAATCAGCCCCAGCATTTT.

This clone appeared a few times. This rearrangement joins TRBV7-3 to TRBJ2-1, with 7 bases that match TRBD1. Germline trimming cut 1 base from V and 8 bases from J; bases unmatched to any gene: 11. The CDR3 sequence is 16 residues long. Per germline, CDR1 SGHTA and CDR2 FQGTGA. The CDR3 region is CASSLIITGANDEQFF. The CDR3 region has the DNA TGTGCCAGCAGCTTAATTATAACAGGGGCCAACGATGAGCAGTTCTTC.

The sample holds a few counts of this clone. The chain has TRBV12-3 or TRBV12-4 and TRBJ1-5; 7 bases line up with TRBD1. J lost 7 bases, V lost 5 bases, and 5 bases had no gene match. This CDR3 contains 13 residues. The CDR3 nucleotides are TGTGCCAGCAGTGGAACAGGGGCCCAGCCCCAGCATTTT. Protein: CASSGTGAQPQHF.

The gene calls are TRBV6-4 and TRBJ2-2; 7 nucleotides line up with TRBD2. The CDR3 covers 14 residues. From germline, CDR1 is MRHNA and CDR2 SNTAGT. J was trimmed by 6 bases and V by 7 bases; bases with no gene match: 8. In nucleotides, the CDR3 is TGTGCCAGCAAGAGCGGGGAATTGGCCGGGGAGCTGTTTTTT. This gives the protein CASKSGELAGELFF.

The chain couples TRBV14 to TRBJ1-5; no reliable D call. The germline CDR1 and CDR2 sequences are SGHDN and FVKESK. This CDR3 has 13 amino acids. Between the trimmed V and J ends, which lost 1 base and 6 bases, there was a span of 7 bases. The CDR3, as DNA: TGTGCCAGCAGCCAAGGGCGGGGTCAGCCCCAGCATTTT. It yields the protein CASSQGRGQPQHF.